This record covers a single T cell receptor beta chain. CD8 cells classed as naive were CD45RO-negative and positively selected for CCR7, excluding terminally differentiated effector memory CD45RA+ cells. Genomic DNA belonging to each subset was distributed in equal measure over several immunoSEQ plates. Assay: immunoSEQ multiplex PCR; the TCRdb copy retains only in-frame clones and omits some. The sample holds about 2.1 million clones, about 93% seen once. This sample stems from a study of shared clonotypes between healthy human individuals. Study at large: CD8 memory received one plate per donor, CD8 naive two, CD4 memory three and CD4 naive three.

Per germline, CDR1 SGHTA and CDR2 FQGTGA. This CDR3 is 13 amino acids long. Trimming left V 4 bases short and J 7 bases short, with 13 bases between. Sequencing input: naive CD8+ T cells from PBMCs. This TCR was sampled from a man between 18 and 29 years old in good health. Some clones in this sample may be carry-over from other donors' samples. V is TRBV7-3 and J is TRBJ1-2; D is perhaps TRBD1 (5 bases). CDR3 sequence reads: CASSSPGTAGYTF. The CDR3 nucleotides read TGTGCCAGCAGCTCCCCCGGGACCGCTGGCTACACCTTC.